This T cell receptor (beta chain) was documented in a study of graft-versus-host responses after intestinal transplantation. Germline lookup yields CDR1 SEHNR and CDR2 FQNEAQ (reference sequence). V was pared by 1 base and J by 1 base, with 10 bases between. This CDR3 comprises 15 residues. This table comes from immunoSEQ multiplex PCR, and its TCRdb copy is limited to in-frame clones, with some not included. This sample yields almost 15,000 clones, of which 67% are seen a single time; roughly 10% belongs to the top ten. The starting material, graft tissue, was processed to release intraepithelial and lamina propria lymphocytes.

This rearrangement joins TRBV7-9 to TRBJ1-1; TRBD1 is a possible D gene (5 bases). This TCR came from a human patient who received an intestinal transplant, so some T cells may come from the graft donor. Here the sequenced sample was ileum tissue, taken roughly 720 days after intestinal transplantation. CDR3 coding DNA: TGTGCCAGCAGCTTAGGATGGGGGGAGAACACTGAAGCTTTCTTT. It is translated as CASSLGWGENTEAFF.